These 4 T cell receptor beta chains came from one sample sequenced in a study of T cell responses to AZD1222 COVID-19 vaccine. Some clones are missing from TCRdb's copy, which holds only in-frame ones; the method was immunoSEQ multiplex PCR. Among under 150,000 clones listed, 85% to 95% were seen once. Specimen: peripheral blood, collected on day 0 of AZD1222 vaccination. The receptors were sampled from an adult in good health.

The chain couples TRBV5-1 to TRBJ1-2; a possible D gene is TRBD1 (5 bases). CDR3 length: 13 residues. Between the trimmed V and J ends, which lost 2 bases and 4 bases, there was a span of 9 bases. The germline V gene encodes CDR1 SGHRS and CDR2 YFSETQ. The CDR3 bases are TGCGCCAGCAGCTTACAGGAGTCCTATGGCTACACCTTC. It specifies CASSLQESYGYTF. The variable domain in full, with the rest retrieved from reference TRBV5-1 and TRBJ1-2, is KAGVTQTPRYLIKTRGQQVTLSCSPISGHRSVSWYQQTPGQGLQFLFEYFSETQRNKGNFPGRFSGRQFSNSRSEMNVSTLELGDSALYLCASSLQESYGYTFGSGTRLTVV.

The rearrangement joins TRBV27 to TRBJ1-2, with 10 bases identical to TRBD1. Germline CDR1 MNHEY, CDR2 SMNVEV (reference sequence). The CDR3 is 15 residues long. V trimming: 6 bases; J trimming: 4 bases; junction bases outside the gene matches: 8. Written as DNA, the CDR3 is TGTGCCAGCAGGGGGACAGGGGCCGCAGGCTATGGCTACACCTTC. Amino acids: CASRGTGAAGYGYTF.

In its sample, this clone was seen many times. The rearrangement joins TRBV10-2 to TRBJ2-7; D unclear. Trimming cost V 2 bases and J 0 bases, with 14 bases left between them. The CDR3 runs 16 residues. Looked up from germline, CDR1 is WSHSY and CDR2 is SAAADI. The CDR3 DNA sequence: TGCGCCAGCAGTGAGCCCCCTCTTTGGGGCTCCTACGAGCAGTACTTC. Its translation: CASSEPPLWGSYEQYF.

V usage is TRBV6-5 and J usage is TRBJ2-7, with TRBD2 matching 7 bases. The junction had 5 bases not matched to a gene; V was cut back by 0 bases and J by 3 bases. Germline CDR1 and CDR2: MNHEY and SVGAGI. The CDR3 loop spans 15 amino acids. Here the CDR3 DNA reads TGTGCCAGCAGTTACTCTCTGGCGGGGGTCTACGAGCAGTACTTC. Translated, it gives CASSYSLAGVYEQYF.